This T cell receptor (beta chain) appears in the sequencing data of a study of T cell responses to AZD1222 COVID-19 vaccine. As for the study in general: Pooled together were second doses at about 4 or about 12 weeks. Study conclusions and caveats: Following two doses of AZD1222, Spike-specific TCR breadth and depth rose. Donors were largely white British and mainly female; clonal diversity was possibly underestimated. Spike-spanning, vaccine-associated CD4 TCRs were dominant at 160-218 and 743-854.

With respect to this clone: The antigen remains undetermined.

Sequencing was performed with immunoSEQ multiplex PCR; in TCRdb, only in-frame clones are kept and a portion is missing. The table shows 100,000 or so clones, with more than 75% occurring only once. The CDR3 spans 13 residues. Germline V gene lookup returns CDR1 MNHEY and CDR2 SMNVEV (reference sequence). Trimming removed 8 bases from V and 4 bases from J; junction bases left unmatched: 6. The chain has TRBV27 and TRBJ1-2; 8 positions match TRBD1. The sample here was peripheral blood, taken on day 0 of AZD1222 vaccination. The receptor comes from an adult in good health. In DNA form, the CDR3 reads TGTGCCAGCGCGGACAGGGCAATCTATGGCTACACCTTC. Translating gives CASADRAIYGYTF.